Described below is a single T cell receptor (beta chain) sequence and its context. The sample comes from a study of blood T cell repertoires in COVID-19. Using immunoSEQ multiplex PCR, the repertoire was profiled, and TCRdb retains in-frame clones only, with some absent. Seen here are about 480,000 clones, approximately 88% observed once, and the top ten hold roughly an eighth. Germline V CDR1 and CDR2: SGHRS, YFSETQ. The V and J ends lost 2 bases and 4 bases, in that order; junction bases with no gene match: 2. The CDR3 has 13 residues. V gene TRBV5-1 combines with J gene TRBJ1-2; 7 positions match TRBD1. Sequencing was performed on peripheral blood. The receptor's source is a woman in her 50s with COVID-19, enrolled during active disease. The CDR3 sequence: CASSFYRGYGYTF. In DNA form, the CDR3 reads TGCGCCAGCAGCTTTTACAGGGGCTATGGCTACACCTTC.